The 26 T cell receptor beta chains reported below all come from one sample, sequenced in a study of human T cells and chemical hapten exposure. Sequencing started from total RNA isolated from unfractionated whole blood. TCRdb passed the 5' RACE reads through MiXCR, listing each CDR3 protein once. This table has 81,000 or so distinct CDR3 sequences, roughly 7.7% appearing once. All receptors come from a male donor in good health.

The rearrangement joins TRBV20-1 to TRBJ1-1; no reliable D call. The length of the CDR3 is 11 residues. In germline, CDR1 is DFQATT, CDR2 SNEGSKA (reference sequence). V shed 6 bases and J shed 8 bases, with 13 bases lying between them. The CDR3 DNA reads TGCAGTGCCGACCATCCCGGGGAAGCTTTCTTT. It yields the protein CSADHPGEAFF.

This clonotype was recorded a few times. J is TRBJ2-7 and V is TRBV6-2 or TRBV6-3; 10 nucleotides line up with TRBD1. V lost 8 bases, J lost 2 bases, and 9 bases stayed unmatched. The CDR3 length is 15 residues. Germline CDR1 and CDR2: MNHEY and SVGEGT. As DNA, the CDR3 is TGTGCCAGCTTAATACCCGGGACAGGGGCCTACGAGCAGTACTTC. It yields the protein CASLIPGTGAYEQYF.

The sample holds a few counts of this clonotype. The genes are TRBV5-6 and TRBJ2-4, with TRBD1 matching over 11 bases. CDR1 is SGHDT and CDR2 is YYEEEE in the germline V gene. The V gene end was trimmed by 3 bases and the J gene end by 3 bases; junction bases not matched to a gene: 8. The CDR3 has 17 residues. CDR3 in amino acids: CASSSVDRGRDKNIQYF. CDR3 sequence (DNA): TGTGCCAGCAGCTCCGTGGACAGGGGGCGAGACAAAAACATTCAGTACTTC.

This clonotype appeared a few times. The chain joins TRBV3-1 to TRBJ2-1; unclear D gene. The germline V gene has CDR1 LGHDT and CDR2 YNNKEL (reference sequence). The germline V and J ends were trimmed by 6 bases and 4 bases, with 4 bases remaining between them. The CDR3 sequence is 11 residues long. The CDR3, as DNA: TGTGCCAGCAGGGCATACAATGAGCAGTTCTTC. Translated: CASRAYNEQFF.

This clonotype was found a few times. Here the CDR3 DNA reads TGTGCCAGTAGTTGGGCGACAGGTCCAACCTACGAGCAGTACTTC. It codes for CASSWATGPTYEQYF. The V and J genes are TRBV19 and TRBJ2-7, with D possibly being TRBD1 (6 bases). Trimming cost V 5 bases and J 2 bases, with 16 bases left between them. The CDR3 consists of 15 residues. Germline loops: CDR1 LNHDA, CDR2 SQIVND (reference sequence).

This clonotype has only a few counts. The rearrangement joins TRBV29-1 to TRBJ2-1, with TRBD1 identical over 9 bases. CDR1 and CDR2 from the germline V gene are SQVTM and ANQGSEA. This CDR3 region has 15 residues. Germline trimming cut 6 bases from V and 2 bases from J; bases unmatched to any gene: 8. CDR3 nucleotides: TGCAGCGTGGACGGGGGACAGGGTACCTACAATGAGCAGTTCTTC. Translation: CSVDGGQGTYNEQFF.

The genes are TRBV6-2 or TRBV6-3 and TRBJ1-2; D is unclear. The germline V gene has CDR1 MNHEY and CDR2 SVGEGT. V was pared by 5 bases and J by 8 bases, with 12 bases between. The CDR3 spans 12 residues. CDR3 nucleotides: TGTGCCAGCAGTGTACCCCCCCCCGGCTACACCTTC. Amino acid sequence: CASSVPPPGYTF.

This clonotype turned up a few times. The chain employs TRBV29-1 and TRBJ1-1; D possibly corresponds to TRBD1 (5 bases). The germline V and J ends were trimmed by 5 bases and 5 bases, with 12 bases remaining between them. Germline V gene lookup returns CDR1 SQVTM and CDR2 ANQGSEA. The CDR3 contains 12 residues. The CDR3 DNA is TGCAGCGTTCGGGGGGGGGTTACTGAAGCTTTCTTT. Protein sequence: CSVRGGVTEAFF.

There are many counts of this clonotype. V and J are TRBV7-9 and TRBJ1-5, with 7 positions matching TRBD1. V lost 4 bases to trimming and J lost 8 bases; unmatched junction nucleotides: 5. The CDR3 extends over 13 amino acids. The germline V gene has CDR1 SEHNR and CDR2 FQNEAQ (reference sequence). The CDR3 here is CASSSTGPEPQHF. CDR3 nucleotides: TGTGCCAGCAGCTCGACAGGGCCGGAGCCCCAGCATTTT.

The chain links TRBV29-1 to TRBJ2-3, with 10 bases matching TRBD1. The V and J ends lost 4 bases and 3 bases, in that order; junction bases with no gene match: 4. The germline V gene encodes CDR1 SQVTM and CDR2 ANQGSEA. CDR3 size: 14 residues. CDR3 sequence: CSVAGQGVTDTQYF. The CDR3 DNA sequence: TGCAGCGTTGCTGGACAGGGGGTTACAGATACGCAGTATTTT.

This clonotype was detected only a few times. The CDR3 DNA follows: TGCAGTGCTAGACGGCCCTATAGCAATCAGCCCCAGCATTTT. Residues: CSARRPYSNQPQHF. The genes are TRBV20-1 and TRBJ1-5; D is unresolved. V was shortened by 2 bases and J by 0 bases, with 8 bases between the two germline ends. Germline lookup yields CDR1 DFQATT and CDR2 SNEGSKA (reference sequence). This CDR3 has 14 amino acids.

This clonotype came up a few times. This chain connects TRBV5-4 to TRBJ1-1; D not resolved. Trimming took off 2 bases at V and 3 bases at J, with 5 bases between the two ends. This CDR3 comprises 12 residues. Germline assignment: CDR1 SGHNT and CDR2 YYREEE (reference sequence). The CDR3 nucleotides are TGTGCCAGCAGCTTCGGATACACTGAAGCTTTCTTT. It is translated as CASSFGYTEAFF.

This clonotype has a handful of counts. The rearrangement links TRBV10-3 to TRBJ2-1; tentative D call: TRBD2 (6 bases). Trimming shortened V by 6 bases and J by 8 bases, and 20 bases separated the two germline ends. This CDR3 is 15 amino acids long. Looked up from germline, CDR1 is ENHRY and CDR2 is SYGVKD. CDR3 DNA: TGTGCCATCAGAACCAGGGAGGAGCTCTTCGATGAGCAGTTCTTC. It encodes CAIRTREELFDEQFF.

This clonotype was recorded a few times. The rearrangement joins TRBV3-1 to TRBJ1-1, with D possibly TRBD1 on 6 matching bases. Trimming took 0 bases from V and 4 from J, leaving 12 bases between them. The CDR3 extends over 15 amino acids. Germline assignment: CDR1 LGHDT and CDR2 YNNKEL (reference sequence). CDR3 region: CASSQETGAGTEAFF. In DNA, the CDR3 is TGTGCCAGCAGCCAAGAGACGGGGGCAGGCACTGAAGCTTTCTTT.

Only a few counts were recorded for this clonotype. V gene TRBV5-1 combines with J gene TRBJ2-7; weak D call: TRBD1 (7 bases). CDR1 SGHRS and CDR2 YFSETQ come from the germline V gene. V was shortened by 1 base and J by 2 bases, with 16 bases between the two germline ends. This CDR3 is built from 16 residues. In nucleotides, the CDR3 is TGCGCCAGCAGCTTGTACGCGGGACAGTTAGCCTACGAGCAGTACTTC. Translating it yields CASSLYAGQLAYEQYF.

The CDR3 loop reads CASSPRPVRQGITDTQYF. The DNA for the CDR3 is TGTGCCAGCTCACCAAGGCCTGTCAGACAGGGGATCACAGATACGCAGTATTTT. This chain connects TRBV18 to TRBJ2-3, with TRBD1 identical over 8 bases. The CDR3 has 18 amino acids. Germline trimming cut 2 bases from V and 2 bases from J; bases unmatched to any gene: 12. From germline, CDR1 is KGHSH and CDR2 LQKENI.

In this sample, this clonotype turned up many times. V is TRBV25-1 and J is TRBJ2-7; 7 positions match TRBD1. The germline gives CDR1 MGHDK, CDR2 SYGVNS. J gave up 0 bases and V 8 bases, and 1 base lay outside the gene matches. The CDR3 has 12 residues. The CDR3 sequence: CASGTVSYEQYF. The CDR3 region has the DNA TGTGCCAGCGGGACAGTCTCCTACGAGCAGTACTTC.

V and J are TRBV29-1 and TRBJ2-5; 15 bases map to TRBD2. Germline V lookup: CDR1 SQVTM, CDR2 ANQGSEA. The CDR3 runs 14 residues. The junction had 1 base not matched to a gene; V was cut back by 4 bases and J by 4 bases. In nucleotides, the CDR3 is TGCAGCGTTGGGACTAGCGGGGGGGTAGAGACCCAGTACTTC. Residues: CSVGTSGGVETQYF.

This clonotype was seen at least ten times. V is TRBV4-1 and J is TRBJ2-3, with D possibly TRBD2 on 5 matching bases. CDR1 MGHRA and CDR2 YSYEKL come from the germline V gene. V was clipped by 5 bases and J by 3 bases, with 21 bases between them. The CDR3 runs 17 residues. CDR3 nucleotides: TGCGCCAGCAGCAATAACTACGATCGGGGTGCGACAGATACGCAGTATTTT. Encoded protein: CASSNNYDRGATDTQYF.

In its sample, this clonotype was seen many times. V usage is TRBV12-3 or TRBV12-4 and J usage is TRBJ1-2; D is undetermined. This CDR3 is 14 amino acids long. Trimming took 1 base from V and 0 from J, leaving 6 bases between them. The CDR3 sequence: CASSLVGSNYGYTF. The CDR3 DNA reads as TGTGCCAGCAGTTTAGTGGGATCTAACTATGGCTACACCTTC.

This clonotype was seen a handful of times. The CDR3 bases are TGTGCCAGCAGCTTGGCATTTAGGGTCGCGACCAAAAACATTCAGTACTTC. Translated, it gives CASSLAFRVATKNIQYF. The V call is TRBV5-5, the J call TRBJ2-4, with D uncertain. The CDR3 is 17 residues long. Germline V gene sequence: CDR1 SGHKS, CDR2 YYEKEE (reference sequence). Trimming took off 0 bases at V and 2 bases at J, with 15 bases between the two ends.

This clonotype was picked up a small number of times. The V and J genes are TRBV29-1 and TRBJ2-1; 9 positions agree with TRBD1. The trim removed 6 bases at V and 6 bases at J, leaving 12 bases unmatched. The CDR3 extends over 15 amino acids. Germline loops: CDR1 SQVTM, CDR2 ANQGSEA. CDR3 loop: CSVAPGQGLINEQFF. The CDR3 DNA follows: TGCAGCGTCGCCCCGGGACAGGGTCTTATCAATGAGCAGTTCTTC.

This clonotype was seen only a few times. CDR3 DNA sequence: TGCGCCAGCAGCTTGGACGGCAGATCCCACGAGCAGTACTTC. The encoded protein is CASSLDGRSHEQYF. This chain links TRBV5-1 with TRBJ2-7; D not certain. Germline CDR1 is SGHRS and CDR2 is YFSETQ. The CDR3 is 14 residues long. Trimming shortened V by 0 bases and J by 5 bases, and 12 bases separated the two germline ends.

This chain joins TRBV28 and TRBJ2-5, with TRBD2 as a possible D gene (6 bases). This CDR3 has 13 amino acids. Germline loops: CDR1 MDHEN, CDR2 SYDVKM. V shed 3 bases and J shed 14 bases, with 19 bases lying between them. CDR3 DNA: TGTGCCAGCAGTTTCGTTTCTAGCGCCATACTCTACTTC. Protein product: CASSFVSSAILYF. Based on the CDR3 plus reference TRBV28 and TRBJ2-5, the full variable domain is DVKVTQSSRYLVKRTGEKVFLECVQDMDHENMFWYRQDPGLGLRLIYFSYDVKMKEKGDIPEGYSVSREKKERFSLILESASTNQTSMYLCASSFVSSAILYFGPGTRLLVL.

This clonotype was seen repeatedly, ten times or more. J is TRBJ1-1 and V is TRBV27; TRBD1 might be the D (6 bases). The length of the CDR3 is 14 residues. V gave up 3 bases and J gave up 5 bases, with 13 bases separating them. Germline V lookup: CDR1 MNHEY, CDR2 SMNVEV (reference sequence). CDR3 residues: CASSLNHRDTEAFF. In DNA, the CDR3 is TGTGCCAGCAGTTTGAATCACAGGGATACTGAAGCTTTCTTT.

The table lists this clonotype with a few counts. CDR3 sequence reads: CASSPTGEAEKLFF. The CDR3 coding sequence is TGTGCCAGCAGTCCGACAGGGGAGGCTGAAAAACTGTTTTTT. The V call is TRBV12-3 or TRBV12-4, the J call TRBJ1-4; TRBD1 matches 8 bases. With 5 bases clipped from V and 7 bases from J, the junction kept 6 bases outside the gene matches. This CDR3 has 14 residues.